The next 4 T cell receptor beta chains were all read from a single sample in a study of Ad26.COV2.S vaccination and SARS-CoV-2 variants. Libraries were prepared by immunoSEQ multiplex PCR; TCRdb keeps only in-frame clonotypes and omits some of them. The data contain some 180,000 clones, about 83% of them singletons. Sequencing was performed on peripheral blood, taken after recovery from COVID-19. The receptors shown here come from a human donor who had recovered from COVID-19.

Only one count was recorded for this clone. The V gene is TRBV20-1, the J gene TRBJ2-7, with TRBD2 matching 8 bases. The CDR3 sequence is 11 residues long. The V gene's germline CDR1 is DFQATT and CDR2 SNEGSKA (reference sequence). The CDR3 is CRVAGYYEQYF. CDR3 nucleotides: TGCAGGGTAGCGGGATACTACGAGCAGTACTTC.

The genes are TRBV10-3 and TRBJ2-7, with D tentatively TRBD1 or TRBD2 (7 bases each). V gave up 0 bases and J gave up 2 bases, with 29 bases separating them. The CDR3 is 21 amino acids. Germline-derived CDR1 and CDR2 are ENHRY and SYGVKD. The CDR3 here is CAISESGTATYPSGVPYEQYF. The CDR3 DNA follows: TGTGCCATCAGTGAGTCGGGGACAGCTACATATCCAAGCGGGGTACCCTACGAGCAGTACTTC.

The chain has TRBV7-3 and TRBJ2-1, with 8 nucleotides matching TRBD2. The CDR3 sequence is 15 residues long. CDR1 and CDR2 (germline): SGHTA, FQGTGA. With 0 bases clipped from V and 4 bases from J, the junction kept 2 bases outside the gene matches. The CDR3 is CASSLTLADYNEQFF. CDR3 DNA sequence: TGTGCCAGCAGCTTAACACTAGCGGATTACAATGAGCAGTTCTTC.

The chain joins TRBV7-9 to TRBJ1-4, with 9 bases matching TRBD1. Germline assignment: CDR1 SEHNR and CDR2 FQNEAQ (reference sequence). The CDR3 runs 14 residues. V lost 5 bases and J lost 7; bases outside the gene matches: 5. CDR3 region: CASSARDRAEKLFF. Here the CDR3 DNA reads TGTGCCAGCAGCGCTCGGGACAGGGCTGAAAAACTGTTTTTT. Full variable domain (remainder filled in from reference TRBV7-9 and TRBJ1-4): DTGVSQNPRHKITKRGQNVTFRCDPISEHNRLYWYRQTLGQGPEFLTYFQNEAQLEKSRLLSDRFSAERPKGSFSTLEIQRTEQGDSAMYLCASSARDRAEKLFFGSGTQLSVL.